The clone carrying this TCR beta chain has at least ten counts. Its antigen is unidentified. Per germline, CDR1 SGHRS and CDR2 YFSETQ. Deletions cut 3 bases from V and 8 bases from J, with 8 bases between. The CDR3 is 11 amino acids. The data were taken from a study of CD8 T cells in ankylosing spondylitis. Overall study results and limits: Earlier authors reported some of these motif variants in reactive arthritis synovial fluid and blood. Ankylosing spondylitis blood appeared to carry a characteristic TCR beta motif of roughly eight highly homologous variants.

Scientists made TCR beta libraries using quantitative 5'-RACE with molecular barcodes. TCRdb analysed the 5' RACE reads with MiXCR anew, one entry per CDR3 protein. This sample yields 450,000 to 550,000 distinct CDR3 sequences, of which roughly 5% are seen a single time; 3% to 4% belongs to the top ten. The rearrangement uses TRBV5-1 and TRBJ1-2; no clear D. The sample consisted of blood, either unsorted or a sorted T cell fraction (not recorded which). This sequence originates from a male donor with ankylosing spondylitis. CDR3 residues: CASSSQFGYTF. The CDR3 DNA reads TGCGCCAGCAGCTCACAGTTCGGCTACACCTTC.